This passage covers 10 T cell receptor beta chains from one sample sequenced in a study of neoadjuvant anti-PD-1 for oral cavity cancer. The time point here: after neoadjuvant nivolumab, at surgical resection. Measured with immunoSEQ multiplex PCR; TCRdb has only the in-frame clones, and not every one. The table shows about 32,000 clones, with about 80% occurring only once. The specimen comprised PBMCs, sampled after nivolumab (anti-PD-1) treatment. All receptors come from a person between 40 and 85 years old with oral cavity squamous cell carcinoma.

This clone appeared once. This rearrangement joins TRBV6-1 to TRBJ2-7; D is uncertain. CDR1 and CDR2 (germline): MNHNS, SASEGT. The V end was cut by 4 bases, the J end by 4 bases, with 14 bases between. The CDR3 extends over 14 amino acids. CDR3 residues: CASSVGHGRYEQYF. Written as DNA, the CDR3 is TGTGCCAGCAGTGTAGGGCACGGCCGTTACGAGCAGTACTTC.

In nucleotides, the CDR3 is TGTGCCAGCAGGGCTACGGTGGTTCAGCCCCAGCATTTT. Its protein is CASRATVVQPQHF. The gene calls are TRBV6-1 and TRBJ1-5, with D unclear. The CDR3 covers 13 residues. The germline CDR1 and CDR2 sequences are MNHNS and SASEGT. Trimming left V 6 bases short and J 6 bases short, with 12 bases between.

The chain uses TRBV7-2 and TRBJ1-1; D not resolved. Deletions cut 5 bases from V and 0 bases from J, with 16 bases between. Germline CDR1 is SGHTA and CDR2 is FQGNSA. The CDR3 totals 16 residues. The CDR3 DNA is TGTGCCAGCAGCCCAGAGACCGGACGGTTGAACACTGAAGCTTTCTTT. This codes for CASSPETGRLNTEAFF.

The chain joins TRBV7-2 to TRBJ1-3; possible D gene TRBD1, 6 bases. This CDR3 is built from 17 residues. Germline CDR1 is SGHTA and CDR2 is FQGNSA. V was cut by 1 base and J by 2 bases, with 15 bases left in between. This CDR3 reads CASSLVPSGATGNTIYF. The CDR3 DNA is TGTGCCAGCAGCTTAGTCCCCTCGGGGGCAACTGGAAACACCATATATTTT.

J is TRBJ1-3 and V is TRBV29-1; 7 bases agree with TRBD1. Per germline, CDR1 SQVTM and CDR2 ANQGSEA. The CDR3 contains 16 residues. The trim removed 5 bases at V and 2 bases at J, leaving 12 bases unmatched. The CDR3 DNA is TGCAGCGTTCTCCACACCACAGGGGAGGCTGGAAACACCATATATTTT. This codes for CSVLHTTGEAGNTIYF.

This clone was picked up a small number of times. This chain uses TRBV5-6 with TRBJ2-4; 12 nucleotides match TRBD2. CDR1 and CDR2 from the germline V gene are SGHDT and YYEEEE. This CDR3 has 16 residues. V was clipped by 2 bases and J by 4 bases; unmatched bases: 4. CDR3 sequence reads: CASSFWLAGGKNIQYF. The CDR3 DNA is TGTGCCAGCAGCTTCTGGCTAGCGGGGGGGAAAAACATTCAGTACTTC.

This chain joins TRBV28 and TRBJ1-6; D not resolved. V was trimmed by 6 bases and J by 0 bases, leaving 6 bases between them. Germline V lookup: CDR1 MDHEN, CDR2 SYDVKM. This CDR3 is built from 14 residues. CDR3 sequence (DNA): TGTGCCAGCAGCTCAAGCTCCTATAATTCACCCCTCCACTTT. Encoded protein: CASSSSSYNSPLHF.

The chain joins TRBV9 to TRBJ1-2, with a possible D match to TRBD1 (5 bases). Trimming pared 0 bases from V and 4 bases from J, leaving 10 bases between. CDR1 and CDR2 from the germline V gene are SGDLS and YYNGEE. The CDR3 has 14 residues. This chain's CDR3 is CASSVGQGLYGYTF. In nucleotides, the CDR3 is TGTGCCAGCAGCGTAGGGCAGGGCCTCTATGGCTACACCTTC.

This clone is a singleton in its sample. The rearrangement uses TRBV10-2 and TRBJ1-5; TRBD1 matches at 7 bases. Germline lookup yields CDR1 WSHSY and CDR2 SAAADI. V dropped 4 bases and J dropped 5; count of bases not matched to a gene: 14. This CDR3 spans 17 amino acids. The CDR3 reads CASSGPNRGPPDQPQHF. The CDR3 bases are TGCGCCAGCAGTGGCCCTAACAGGGGACCTCCGGATCAGCCCCAGCATTTT.

CDR3 sequence reads: CASSSQGAQAFF. CDR3 nucleotides: TGTGCCAGCAGCTCGCAGGGGGCCCAGGCTTTCTTT. V gene TRBV11-2 combines with J gene TRBJ1-1; 8 bases agree with TRBD1. The germline V gene encodes CDR1 SGHAT and CDR2 FQNNGV. V trimming: 4 bases; J trimming: 11 bases; junction bases outside the gene matches: 6. The CDR3 is 12 residues long.